This T cell receptor beta chain appears in the sequencing data of a study of shared clonotypes between healthy human individuals. In the study overall: Three CD4 naive, three CD4 memory, two CD8 naive and one CD8 memory plate were used per donor.

V gave up 1 base and J gave up 4 bases, with 10 bases separating them. The germline gives CDR1 SQVTM, CDR2 ANQGSEA. CDR3 length: 14 residues. This table comes from immunoSEQ multiplex PCR, and its TCRdb copy is limited to in-frame clones, with some not included. This table holds hundreds of thousands of clones, about 95% found once. Naive CD8 cells, CD45RO-negative and positively selected for CCR7, excluded terminally differentiated effector memory CD45RA+ cells. This receptor was obtained from a woman under 40 in good health. Material: naive CD8+ T cells sorted from blood. The rearrangement links TRBV29-1 to TRBJ2-2, with D perhaps matching TRBD2 (6 bases). The CDR3, as DNA: TGCAGCGTTGAAGGGGGGGAGGTCACCGGGGAGCTGTTTTTT. Translated, it gives CSVEGGEVTGELFF.